These 4 T cell receptor beta chains originate from one sample sequenced in a study of regulatory T cells in long-lasting Graves disease. Sample time point: newly diagnosed GD, antithyroid drugs for less than 3 months. Preparation of the TCR library used RNA extracted from PBMCs. Combining iRepertoire HTBI primers with Arm-PCR of CDR3 regions, the authors built TCR beta libraries. One entry per CDR3 protein, called by TCRdb with MiXCR from the multiplex PCR reads. The sample yields 350,000 to 500,000 distinct CDR3 sequences, about a sixth seen once. These data were also reused for a study on T cells in Graves' hyperthyroidism and ophthalmopathy.

Sequencing used peripheral blood mononuclear cells (PBMCs), obtained at new diagnosis, from a patient treated with antithyroid drugs. These receptor sequences come from a woman in her late teens or twenties with Graves disease.

This clonotype was detected ten times or more. The CDR3 loop is CASSPAGQGAGTEAFF. As DNA, the CDR3 is TGTGCCAGTAGTCCGGCAGGACAGGGGGCAGGCACTGAAGCTTTCTTT. The genes are TRBV19 and TRBJ1-1, with TRBD1 matching over 11 bases. The J segment lost 4 bases and the V segment lost 5 bases, leaving 9 bases of the junction unmatched. CDR3 length: 16 amino acids. CDR1 LNHDA and CDR2 SQIVND come from the germline V gene (reference sequence). The variable domain in full, completed from reference TRBV19 and TRBJ1-1, reads DGGITQSPKYLFRKEGQNVTLSCEQNLNHDAMYWYRQDPGQGLRLIYYSQIVNDFQKGDIAEGYSVSREKKESFPLTVTSAQKNPTAFYLCASSPAGQGAGTEAFFGQGTRLTVV.

This clonotype was counted at least ten times. This CDR3 reads CASSSMGQGHGDTQYF. The CDR3 coding sequence is TGTGCCAGCAGTTCGATGGGACAGGGACACGGGGATACGCAGTATTTT. The rearrangement links TRBV27 to TRBJ2-3; TRBD1 matches at 9 bases. The length of the CDR3 is 16 residues. Germline values: CDR1 MNHEY, CDR2 SMNVEV (reference sequence). Trimming cost V 4 bases and J 6 bases; bases outside gene matches: 11.

This clonotype was detected a few times. This could be a read error, since a much larger clone is one nucleotide away. CDR3 sequence reads: CASSPMGTTNTAAFF. The CDR3 DNA reads TGTGCCAGCAGCCCCATGGGGACGACGAACACTGCAGCTTTCTTT. This chain connects TRBV3-1 to TRBJ1-1, with D perhaps matching TRBD1 (5 bases). This CDR3 spans 15 amino acids. Per the germline V gene, CDR1 is LGHDT and CDR2 is YNNKEL (reference sequence). The complete variable domain, with remaining parts taken from reference TRBV3-1 and TRBJ1-1, reads DTAVSQTPKYLVTQMGNDKSIKCEQNLGHDTMYWYKQDSKKFLKIMFSYNNKELIINETVPNRFSPKSPDKAHLNLHINSLELGDSAVYFCASSPMGTTNTAAFFGQGTRLTVV.

This clonotype was picked up many times. V is TRBV20-1 and J is TRBJ1-1; D is uncertain. V was trimmed by 1 base and J by 6 bases, leaving 12 bases between them. This CDR3 region has 13 residues. Germline-derived CDR1 and CDR2 are DFQATT and SNEGSKA (reference sequence). The CDR3 DNA sequence: TGCAGTGCTAGAGTTTACTTCCGGGCTGAAGCTTTCTTT. This encodes CSARVYFRAEAFF.